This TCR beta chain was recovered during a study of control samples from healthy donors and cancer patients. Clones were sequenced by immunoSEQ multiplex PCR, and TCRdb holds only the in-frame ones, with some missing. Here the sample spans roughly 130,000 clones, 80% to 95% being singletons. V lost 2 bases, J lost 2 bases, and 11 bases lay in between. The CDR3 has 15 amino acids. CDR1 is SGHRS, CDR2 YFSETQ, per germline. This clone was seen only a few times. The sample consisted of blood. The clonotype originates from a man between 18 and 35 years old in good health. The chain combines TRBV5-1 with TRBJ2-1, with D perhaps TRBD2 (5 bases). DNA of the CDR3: TGCGCCAGCAGCTTACCCGCGGGCACCTACAATGAGCAGTTCTTC. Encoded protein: CASSLPAGTYNEQFF.